One and the same sample provided the 14 T cell receptor beta chains below, sequenced in a study of blood T cells in healthy people across ages. It was with a sample-barcoded 5' primer and a J-beta primer mix that a second PCR of roughly 7 to 12 cycles was run. One entry per CDR3 protein, called by TCRdb with MiXCR from the 5' RACE reads. The table has around 970,000 distinct CDR3 sequences, roughly 51% seen once; the top ten hold about a fifth. The sequencing sample was made of blood. The source of these receptors is a woman in her fifties or sixties in good health.

The chain recombines TRBV24-1 with TRBJ1-2; D is uncertain. Trimming took off 1 base at V and 8 bases at J, with 16 bases between the two ends. This CDR3 is 15 amino acids long. The germline V gene has CDR1 KGHDR and CDR2 SFDVKD. The CDR3 protein is CATSDFDGPKMGYTF. The DNA of the CDR3 is TGTGCCACCAGTGATTTTGACGGACCAAAGATGGGCTACACCTTC.

The chain recombines TRBV3-1 with TRBJ1-2, with D maybe TRBD1 (5 bases). The V gene lost 4 bases and the J gene lost 4 bases, with 13 bases spanning the gap. The germline V gene has CDR1 LGHDT and CDR2 YNNKEL (reference sequence). The CDR3 has 14 amino acids. The CDR3 DNA sequence: TGTGCCAGCAGCCCCGGACAAACAGGCTATGGCTACACCTTC. Amino acids: CASSPGQTGYGYTF.

This clonotype showed up many times. The gene calls are TRBV3-1 and TRBJ2-2, with a tentative D call TRBD1 (6 bases). V gave up 6 bases and J gave up 5 bases, with 7 bases separating them. CDR1 and CDR2 from the germline V gene are LGHDT and YNNKEL (reference sequence). The length of the CDR3 is 12 residues. CDR3 loop: CASSQGTGELFF. The CDR3 DNA reads TGTGCCAGCAGTCAGGGGACCGGGGAGCTGTTTTTT.

The rearrangement links TRBV4-1 to TRBJ2-1; D is perhaps TRBD2 (6 bases). The DNA end is more similar to TRBJ2-7, so the J call may be wrong. The CDR3 has 14 residues. CDR1 is MGHRA, CDR2 YSYEKL, per germline. CDR3 protein: CASRLSGVGNEQYF. CDR3 DNA sequence: TGCGCCAGTAGACTGTCGGGGGTGGGTAATGAGCAGTACTTC.

This clonotype was seen a few times. The DNA for the CDR3 is TGTGCCAGCAGTCGGACTAGCGGGGATTCCTACGAGCAGTACTTC. Residues: CASSRTSGDSYEQYF. This chain links TRBV6-6 with TRBJ2-7, with 12 bases fitting TRBD2. Trimming took 5 bases from V and 1 from J; bases not matched to a gene: 3. Germline assignment: CDR1 MNHNY and CDR2 SVGAGI (reference sequence). CDR3 length: 15 amino acids.

This clonotype was recorded at least ten times. The chain employs TRBV29-1 and TRBJ2-3; D remains ambiguous. There are 13 residues in the CDR3. V dropped 4 bases and J dropped 4 bases, with 12 bases sitting between them. The germline V gene encodes CDR1 SQVTM and CDR2 ANQGSEA. Written as DNA, the CDR3 is TGCAGCGTTGTCTCTGATTCCCCAGATACGCAGTATTTT. Its translation is CSVVSDSPDTQYF.

This clonotype was seen just once. The rearrangement uses TRBV3-1 and TRBJ2-7; no definite D call. CDR3 size: 13 residues. CDR1 is LGHDT, CDR2 YNNKEL, per germline (reference sequence). V lost 0 bases to trimming and J lost 0 bases, with 3 bases between them. As DNA, the CDR3 is TGTGCCAGCAGCCAAGACTTCTCCTACGAGCAGTACTTC. This gives the protein CASSQDFSYEQYF.

This clonotype occurred a few times. V is TRBV4-2 and J is TRBJ1-5; maybe TRBD1 (5 bases). The germline gives CDR1 LGHNA, CDR2 YNFKEQ. The germline V and J ends were trimmed by 2 bases and 2 bases, with 13 bases remaining between them. CDR3 length: 16 residues. CDR3 residues: CASSQIGGTGNQPQHF. CDR3 DNA: TGTGCCAGCAGCCAAATAGGTGGGACCGGCAATCAGCCCCAGCATTTT.

V and J are TRBV6-6 and TRBJ1-1; D not certain. CDR1 and CDR2 from the germline V gene are MNHNY and SVGAGI (reference sequence). There are 16 residues in the CDR3. The germline V and J ends were trimmed by 5 bases and 0 bases, with 16 bases remaining between them. This CDR3 reads CASSPPGRTMNTEAFF. The CDR3 DNA follows: TGTGCCAGCAGTCCCCCGGGCAGGACCATGAACACTGAAGCTTTCTTT.

This chain joins TRBV11-2 and TRBJ2-5; maybe TRBD2 (5 bases). V shed 5 bases and J shed 3 bases, with 16 bases lying between them. CDR1 SGHAT and CDR2 FQNNGV come from the germline V gene. The length of the CDR3 is 15 residues. This CDR3 is CASSPERLAKETQYF. The CDR3 DNA reads as TGTGCCAGCAGCCCCGAACGTCTAGCCAAAGAGACCCAGTACTTC.

The chain is built from TRBV2 and TRBJ2-7; TRBD1 or TRBD2 may be the D gene (5 bases each). Germline V gene sequence: CDR1 SNHLY, CDR2 FYNNEI. CDR3 length: 13 amino acids. The germline V and J ends were trimmed by 7 bases and 0 bases, with 10 bases remaining between them. The CDR3 DNA sequence: TGTGCCAGCATAGGGGACCACTCCTACGAGCAGTACTTC. This gives the protein CASIGDHSYEQYF. Full variable domain (outside the CDR3, taken from reference TRBV2 and TRBJ2-7): EPEVTQTPSHQVTQMGQEVILRCVPISNHLYFYWYRQILGQKVEFLVSFYNNEISEKSEIFDDQFSVERPDGSNFTLKIRSTKLEDSAMYFCASIGDHSYEQYFGPGTRLTVT.

The chain recombines TRBV27 with TRBJ2-7, with 7 bases fitting TRBD1. V lost 3 bases to trimming and J lost 6 bases; unmatched junction nucleotides: 8. CDR1 and CDR2 (germline): MNHEY, SMNVEV (reference sequence). This CDR3 comprises 14 residues. The CDR3 nucleotides are TGTGCCAGCAGTTTCCAGGGGGTTGCGTCCGAGCAGTACTTC. Encoded protein: CASSFQGVASEQYF.

The genes are TRBV11-2 and TRBJ1-2, with D possibly matching TRBD1 (5 bases). This CDR3 contains 13 residues. The germline V gene encodes CDR1 SGHAT and CDR2 FQNNGV. The V gene lost 7 bases and the J gene lost 1 base, with 10 bases spanning the gap. DNA for the CDR3: TGTGCCAGCACTCTGACAGATAACTATGGCTACACCTTC. This translates into CASTLTDNYGYTF.

This clonotype was counted between two and nine times. The rearrangement joins TRBV9 to TRBJ2-2; no clear D gene. Between the trimmed V and J ends, which lost 0 bases and 0 bases, there was a span of 9 bases. Germline values: CDR1 SGDLS, CDR2 YYNGEE. The CDR3 totals 16 residues. The CDR3 DNA reads as TGTGCCAGCAGCGTAGGTGCGCGGACGAACACCGGGGAGCTGTTTTTT. Protein sequence: CASSVGARTNTGELFF.